The sequence of this T cell receptor (beta chain) was determined in a study of shared clonotypes between healthy human individuals. As for this clone: This sample also contains other DNA sequences that code for the same CDR3.

TCRdb's copy holds only in-frame clones and misses some; the assay was immunoSEQ multiplex PCR. Seen here are about 2.1 million clones, 80% to 95% observed once, and the top ten hold about 1.6%. Germline CDR1 and CDR2: MNHEY and SMNVEV (reference sequence). The CDR3 extends over 12 amino acids. V was pared by 5 bases and J by 3 bases, with 8 bases between. As defined, naive CD8 cells were CD45RO-negative and positively selected for CCR7, with terminally differentiated effector memory CD45RA+ cells excluded. Every one of the donors was a Caucasian adult that lived in Nashville, Tennessee. Source material: naive CD8+ T cells from PBMCs. This receptor was taken from a man younger than 35 in good health. Some clones in this sample may be carry-over from other donors' samples. The chain links TRBV27 to TRBJ2-7; tentatively, D is TRBD1 (5 bases). The CDR3 coding sequence is TGTGCCAGCAGTACTACAGGCTACGAGCAGTACTTC. Its protein product is CASSTTGYEQYF.